The 11 T cell receptor beta chains below all came from one sample that was sequenced in a study of CD8 T cells in ankylosing spondylitis. TCRdb recomputed calls from the 5' RACE reads with MiXCR, one row per CDR3 protein. This table holds some 54,000 distinct CDR3 sequences, approximately 7% found once. Sequenced sample: blood, either unsorted or a sorted T cell fraction (not recorded which). Source of these receptors: a female donor with ankylosing spondylitis or in good health (not recorded which).

This clonotype was found many times. V gene TRBV20-1 combines with J gene TRBJ1-5; the match to TRBD1 covers 7 bases. The CDR3 has 16 residues. Germline CDR1 reads DFQATT; CDR2 reads SNEGSKA (reference sequence). The V and J ends lost 3 bases and 1 base, in that order; junction bases with no gene match: 9. The CDR3 protein is CSARGSQGTSNQPQHF. The CDR3 DNA reads TGCAGTGCTAGGGGATCACAGGGGACGAGCAATCAGCCCCAGCATTTT.

This clonotype was seen more than once but under ten times. J is TRBJ2-7 and V is TRBV5-1; a weak D match, TRBD1 (6 bases). The CDR3 length is 14 residues. Germline V gene data show CDR1 as SGHRS and CDR2 as YFSETQ. The ends were cut back, 5 bases at V and 6 bases at J, with 18 bases in the middle. The CDR3 DNA sequence: TGCGCCAGCAGTTTACAGGGCATTGGATGCGAGCAGTACTTC. It yields the protein CASSLQGIGCEQYF.

There are many counts of this clonotype. This chain joins TRBV5-1 and TRBJ2-5, with D uncertain. The CDR3 extends over 14 amino acids. CDR1 is SGHRS and CDR2 is YFSETQ in the germline V gene. With 0 bases removed from V and 5 bases from J, the gap between germline ends came to 11 bases. In DNA, the CDR3 is TGCGCCAGCAGCTTGGTGGCCTCCGGTGAGACCCAGTACTTC. Translating it yields CASSLVASGETQYF.

This clonotype showed up many times. V usage is TRBV20-1 and J usage is TRBJ2-7; TRBD1 might be the D (5 bases). Germline-derived CDR1 and CDR2 are DFQATT and SNEGSKA (reference sequence). The V gene lost 2 bases and the J gene lost 1 base, with 15 bases spanning the gap. The CDR3 consists of 15 residues. The CDR3: CSARSDSSSSYEQYF. The CDR3 nucleotides are TGCAGTGCTAGAAGCGACAGTTCTTCTTCCTACGAGCAGTACTTC.

In this sample, this clonotype turned up many times. The chain recombines TRBV29-1 with TRBJ1-5; D is ambiguous. The CDR3 has 14 residues. Germline loops: CDR1 SQVTM, CDR2 ANQGSEA. The ends were cut back, 4 bases at V and 3 bases at J, with 13 bases in the middle. DNA of the CDR3: TGCAGCGTTGTGGTTGCCTCTGACAATCAGCCCCAGCATTTT. Translating it yields CSVVVASDNQPQHF.

This clonotype was picked up many times. The CDR3 coding sequence is TGTGCCAGCAACCGACAGGGAGTGAACACTGAAGCTTTCTTT. It translates to CASNRQGVNTEAFF. J is TRBJ1-1 and V is TRBV12-3 or TRBV12-4; 7 bases align to TRBD1. Trimming took 7 bases from V and 0 from J; bases not matched to a gene: 5. The CDR3 extends over 14 amino acids.

A few counts support this clonotype. The chain couples TRBV6-5 to TRBJ2-3, with D tentatively TRBD2 (6 bases). The CDR3 runs to 17 residues. The V gene's germline CDR1 is MNHEY and CDR2 SVGAGI. V lost 0 bases, J lost 5 bases, and 18 bases lay in between. CDR3 region: CASSYSRRGMGGDTQYF. The DNA for the CDR3 is TGTGCCAGCAGTTACTCGAGACGGGGAATGGGGGGAGATACGCAGTATTTT.

The chain couples TRBV20-1 to TRBJ1-6; TRBD1 might be the D (6 bases). CDR1 is DFQATT and CDR2 is SNEGSKA in the germline V gene (reference sequence). Between the trimmed V and J ends, which lost 4 bases and 4 bases, there was a span of 11 bases. The CDR3 has 14 amino acids. The CDR3 coding sequence is TGCAGTGCTACCAAAGGACAGTATAATTCACCCCTCCACTTT. It translates to CSATKGQYNSPLHF.

This clonotype was counted at least ten times. J is TRBJ1-1 and V is TRBV7-8; D not resolved. CDR1 is SGHVS, CDR2 FQNEAQ, per germline. V gave up 2 bases and J gave up 1 base, with 8 bases separating them. The length of the CDR3 is 14 residues. CDR3: CASSLQEKNTEAFF. As DNA, the CDR3 is TGTGCCAGCAGCTTACAGGAGAAGAACACTGAAGCTTTCTTT.

This clonotype was seen at least ten times. Compared with germline, one end of the junction differs, possibly owing to a read error. The genes are TRBV20-1 and TRBJ2-5, with D perhaps assigned TRBD1 or TRBD2 (6 bases each). This CDR3 is built from 13 residues. The V gene's germline CDR1 is DFQATT and CDR2 SNEGSKA (reference sequence). CDR3: CSAGEGGQETQYF. CDR3 DNA sequence: TGCAGTGCTGGAGAGGGGGGTCAAGAGACCCAGTACTTC.

This clonotype was detected many times. The chain is built from TRBV12-3 or TRBV12-4 and TRBJ2-7, with TRBD2 matching 8 bases. The CDR3 sequence is 14 residues long. V trimming: 5 bases; J trimming: 4 bases; junction bases outside the gene matches: 7. The CDR3: CASSPGTRLYEQYF. The CDR3 DNA follows: TGTGCCAGCAGTCCCGGGACTAGATTATACGAGCAGTACTTC.